This paragraph reports one T cell receptor beta chain. The antigen remains undetermined. Per the germline V gene, CDR1 is MDHEN and CDR2 is SYDVKM. The CDR3 is made up of 12 amino acids. V was clipped by 8 bases and J by 5 bases, with 13 bases between them. Assay used: immunoSEQ multiplex PCR; TCRdb lists only in-frame clones, some missing. The sample contains roughly 300,000 clones, approximately 90% of which appear only once. The data were taken from a study of Ad26.COV2.S vaccination and SARS-CoV-2 variants. Overall study results and limits: Vaccine and placebo recipients had similar non-spike TCR breadth.

Treatment noted: 19 received Ad26.COV2.S at low or high dose, single or two shots; a few received placebo; per-sample allocation not given. Day 63 following the first vaccine or placebo injection was when the samples were taken. This TCR was sampled from a person between 18 and 60 years old who received the Ad26.COV2.S COVID-19 vaccine or a placebo. The specimen comprised peripheral blood, sampled in a trial of Ad26.COV2.S vaccine versus placebo. The rearrangement links TRBV28 to TRBJ2-7, with D maybe TRBD1 (5 bases). CDR3 residues: CASWKGIHEQYF. The CDR3 DNA follows: TGTGCCAGCTGGAAGGGGATCCACGAGCAGTACTTC.